This T cell receptor beta chain was identified during a study of shared clonotypes between healthy human individuals. CDR3 length: 15 amino acids. Germline CDR1 is SNHLY and CDR2 is FYNNEI. Between the trimmed V and J ends, which lost 6 bases and 0 bases, there was a span of 12 bases. TCRdb's table, derived via immunoSEQ multiplex PCR, lists solely in-frame clones and lacks some. The table has some 96,000 clones, about 45% seen once. Sequenced sample: PBMCs. The TCR was taken from a woman aged 40-49 years in good health. Some clones in this sample may be carry-over from other donors' samples. The V and J genes are TRBV2 and TRBJ2-1; weak D call: TRBD2 (6 bases). DNA for the CDR3: TGTGCCAGCAGCCTTAGCGGAAGCTCCTACAATGAGCAGTTCTTC. Translating gives CASSLSGSSYNEQFF.